These 25 T cell receptor beta chains originate from one sample sequenced in a study of T cells after somatic rescue of genetic block. Sequencing was performed with immunoSEQ multiplex PCR; in TCRdb, only in-frame clones are kept and a portion is missing. Of 11,000 or so clones listed, 78% are singletons. The material sequenced was peripheral blood mononuclear cells (PBMCs). These receptor sequences come from a boy under 18.

The CDR3, as DNA: TGTGCCAGCAGACCGAAGTCTATCGGGTACAATGAGCAGTTCTTC. Protein sequence: CASRPKSIGYNEQFF. This chain uses TRBV11-3 with TRBJ2-1, with unresolved D. The CDR3 consists of 15 residues. Trimming stripped 6 bases from V and 4 bases from J, with 16 bases between. The germline gives CDR1 SGHNT, CDR2 YENEEA.

The chain is built from TRBV7-2 and TRBJ1-4; D is uncertain. Looked up from germline, CDR1 is SGHTA and CDR2 is FQGNSA. This CDR3 has 14 amino acids. V was clipped by 2 bases and J by 0 bases, with 4 bases between them. The CDR3 sequence is CASSLFATNEKLFF. The CDR3 DNA follows: TGTGCCAGCAGCTTATTTGCAACTAATGAAAAACTGTTTTTT.

The rearrangement uses TRBV11-3 and TRBJ1-1; TRBD1 matches at 7 bases. The CDR3 contains 14 residues. V shed 6 bases, J shed 8 bases, and the junction held 12 bases outside the gene matches. Germline CDR1 and CDR2: SGHNT and YENEEA. The CDR3 DNA follows: TGTGCCAGCAGAACATTCGGACAGGACGGGGAAGCTTTCTTT. This encodes CASRTFGQDGEAFF.

The V gene is TRBV15, the J gene TRBJ2-4; a possible D gene is TRBD1 (5 bases). The V gene's germline CDR1 is LNHNV and CDR2 YYDKDF (reference sequence). The CDR3 runs to 15 residues. The V end lost 2 bases, the J end lost 8 bases, and 16 bases lay between the germline ends. In nucleotides, the CDR3 is TGTGCCACCAGCAGAAGTCCGACAGCTATAGACATTCAGTACTTC. Encoded protein: CATSRSPTAIDIQYF.

The chain recombines TRBV7-9 with TRBJ2-1, with 9 bases lining up with TRBD2. The CDR3 is 15 amino acids. Germline CDR1 SEHNR, CDR2 FQNEAQ (reference sequence). Unmatched junction bases numbered 8, after V lost 3 bases and J lost 8 bases. CDR3: CASSLRRGGFDEQFF. Here the CDR3 DNA reads TGTGCCAGCAGCTTGAGGCGGGGGGGTTTCGATGAGCAGTTCTTC.

The chain is built from TRBV7-2 and TRBJ2-5; maybe TRBD2 (5 bases). The J call is doubtful: the DNA matches TRBJ2-7 better. Looked up from germline, CDR1 is SGHTA and CDR2 is FQGNSA. This CDR3 comprises 12 residues. Here the CDR3 reads CASRAAGDEQYF. The CDR3 DNA reads as TGTGCCAGCAGGGCCGCCGGGGACGAGCAGTACTTC.

This chain connects TRBV4-3 to TRBJ2-7; D call uncertain. The germline CDR1 and CDR2 sequences are LGHNA and YSLEER. This CDR3 comprises 11 residues. V lost 1 base to trimming and J lost 6 bases, with 4 bases between them. CDR3 sequence reads: CASSQGSEQYF. As DNA, the CDR3 is TGCGCCAGCAGCCAAGGGAGCGAGCAGTACTTC.

The chain combines TRBV21-1 with TRBJ2-7. TRBV21-1 has pseudogene status. There are 14 residues in the CDR3. Here the CDR3 reads CASSKADTSYEQYF. CDR3 sequence (DNA): TGTGCCAGCAGCAAAGCGGATACCTCCTACGAGCAGTACTTC.

CDR3: CASISGGYQPQHF. For the CDR3, the DNA is TGTGCCAGCATTTCGGGGGGCTATCAGCCCCAGCATTTT. The chain employs TRBV28 and TRBJ1-5; the D gene is possibly TRBD1 (6 bases). The CDR3 length is 13 residues. With 7 bases removed from V and 5 bases from J, the gap between germline ends came to 12 bases. Germline V gene sequence: CDR1 MDHEN, CDR2 SYDVKM.

For the CDR3, the DNA is TGTGCCAGCTCATCTCGGTTGAAGCTAGCGGGAGAGGGGGTCAATGAGCAGTTCTTC. Protein sequence: CASSSRLKLAGEGVNEQFF. This rearrangement joins TRBV18 to TRBJ2-1; TRBD2 matches 10 bases. This CDR3 has 19 residues. In germline, CDR1 is KGHSH, CDR2 LQKENI. V lost 5 bases and J lost 6; bases outside the gene matches: 19.

The V call is TRBV4-3, the J call TRBJ1-2; D is ambiguous. CDR1 LGHNA and CDR2 YSLEER come from the germline V gene. This CDR3 spans 14 amino acids. V was trimmed by 1 base and J by 4 bases, leaving 10 bases between them. The CDR3: CASSQGRVGYGYTF. The CDR3 DNA sequence: TGCGCCAGCAGCCAAGGGAGGGTTGGCTATGGCTACACCTTC.

V gene TRBV11-3 combines with J gene TRBJ2-5; 8 positions agree with TRBD1. With 5 bases clipped from V and 1 base from J, the junction kept 6 bases outside the gene matches. Germline values: CDR1 SGHNT, CDR2 YENEEA. CDR3 length: 15 amino acids. CDR3 nucleotide sequence: TGTGCCAGCAGCGCCAGGGACAGGCCCCAAGAGACCCAGTACTTC. It is translated as CASSARDRPQETQYF.

The chain is built from TRBV2 and TRBJ2-3; D call uncertain. Germline loops: CDR1 SNHLY, CDR2 FYNNEI. This CDR3 region has 12 residues. V dropped 6 bases and J dropped 4 bases, with 8 bases sitting between them. The CDR3 is CASSPVADTQYF. CDR3 in DNA: TGTGCCAGCAGCCCCGTGGCAGATACGCAGTATTTT. Filled out from reference TRBV2 and TRBJ2-3, the complete variable domain reads EPEVTQTPSHQVTQMGQEVILRCVPISNHLYFYWYRQILGQKVEFLVSFYNNEISEKSEIFDDQFSVERPDGSNFTLKIRSTKLEDSAMYFCASSPVADTQYFGPGTRLTVL.

CDR3 nucleotide sequence: TGTGCCAGCAGCGAGGGTGGGGCCCTGAACACTGAAGCTTTCTTT. It translates to CASSEGGALNTEAFF. The chain has TRBV9 and TRBJ1-1; tentatively, D is TRBD1 (5 bases). CDR3 length: 15 residues. V lost 3 bases to trimming and J lost 0 bases, with 12 bases between them. Germline V lookup: CDR1 SGDLS, CDR2 YYNGEE.

The rearrangement joins TRBV7-9 to TRBJ1-6; D gene uncertain. The germline CDR1 and CDR2 sequences are SEHNR and FQNEAQ (reference sequence). The V end lost 1 base, the J end lost 0 bases, and 4 bases lay between the germline ends. The CDR3 contains 15 residues. CDR3 DNA sequence: TGTGCCAGCAGCTTAGAGAGCTCCTATAATTCACCCCTCCACTTT. Encoded protein: CASSLESSYNSPLHF.

To note about this clone: One end of the junction fails to match germline, which may point to a read error. V gene TRBV11-2 combines with J gene TRBJ2-1, with TRBD2 identical over 11 bases. CDR1 and CDR2 from the germline V gene are SGHAT and FQNNGV. This CDR3 has 15 amino acids. CDR3 sequence: CASSLGGLAGGERFF. CDR3 sequence (DNA): TGTGCCAGCAGCTTAGGGGGTCTAGCGGGAGGTGAGCGGTTCTTC.

The gene calls are TRBV4-2 and TRBJ2-7, with 7 bases lining up with TRBD2. J gave up 1 base and V 1 base, and 7 bases lay outside the gene matches. The germline V gene has CDR1 LGHNA and CDR2 YNFKEQ. The CDR3 runs 16 residues. The CDR3 DNA sequence: TGTGCCAGCAGCCAAGGACGGACTAGTGGGTCCTACGAGCAGTACTTC. It translates to CASSQGRTSGSYEQYF.

This chain joins TRBV18 and TRBJ2-3, with a weak D call TRBD2 (5 bases). Trimming took 5 bases from V and 1 from J, leaving 7 bases between them. The CDR3 spans 13 residues. Germline assignment: CDR1 KGHSH and CDR2 LQKENI. The CDR3 spells CASSEGGTDTQYF. The CDR3 coding sequence is TGTGCCAGCTCAGAGGGAGGCACAGATACGCAGTATTTT.

V and J are TRBV7-9 and TRBJ1-5; D call uncertain. Trimming took off 5 bases at V and 0 bases at J, with 14 bases between the two ends. This CDR3 is 16 amino acids long. Germline V gives CDR1 SEHNR, CDR2 FQNEAQ (reference sequence). The CDR3 nucleotides read TGTGCCAGCAGCAAAGACACAGATTATAGCAATCAGCCCCAGCATTTT. Its translation: CASSKDTDYSNQPQHF.

The chain combines TRBV27 with TRBJ1-4; maybe TRBD1 (5 bases). In germline, CDR1 is MNHEY, CDR2 SMNVEV (reference sequence). With 8 bases removed from V and 6 bases from J, the gap between germline ends came to 16 bases. This CDR3 has 14 residues. CDR3 DNA: TGTGCCAGCCGTCCGACAGTAGGATATGAAAAACTGTTTTTT. The encoded protein is CASRPTVGYEKLFF.

The chain employs TRBV7-2 and TRBJ1-6; 8 bases match TRBD1. The germline gives CDR1 SGHTA, CDR2 FQGNSA. Germline trimming cut 0 bases from V and 9 bases from J; bases unmatched to any gene: 7. The CDR3 runs 16 residues. The CDR3: CASSLATGDPGSPLHF. CDR3 nucleotide sequence: TGTGCCAGCAGCTTAGCGACAGGGGACCCGGGTTCACCCCTCCACTTT.

This sequence joins TRBV7-2 and TRBJ1-1, with 8 nucleotides matching TRBD1. The junction had 9 bases not matched to a gene; V was cut back by 5 bases and J by 4 bases. CDR3 length: 15 residues. The germline V gene has CDR1 SGHTA and CDR2 FQGNSA. CDR3 protein: CASSPQTGVVTEAFF. The CDR3, as DNA: TGTGCCAGCAGCCCACAGACAGGGGTTGTCACTGAAGCTTTCTTT.

The V and J genes are TRBV18 and TRBJ1-2; 7 bases are a match to TRBD1. Germline CDR1 KGHSH, CDR2 LQKENI. CDR3 size: 16 residues. J lost 6 bases, V lost 1 base, and 11 bases had no gene match. The CDR3: CASSPLHEGAPDGYTF. CDR3 DNA sequence: TGTGCCAGCTCACCACTCCATGAGGGGGCACCCGATGGCTACACCTTC.

This clone was recorded only once. The junction departs from germline at one end; a sequencing error may be responsible. CDR3 in DNA: TGTGCCAGCAGTGGGCCGGGACAGGGAGGAAGCTTC. This sequence encodes CASSGPGQGGSF. The chain is built from TRBV2 and TRBJ2-7; 9 bases line up with TRBD1. In germline, CDR1 is SNHLY, CDR2 FYNNEI. This CDR3 spans 12 amino acids.

The V gene is TRBV5-1, the J gene TRBJ2-2; D perhaps matches TRBD1 (6 bases). The V end lost 5 bases, the J end lost 0 bases, and 11 bases lay between the germline ends. The CDR3 spans 15 residues. Germline V gene data show CDR1 as SGHRS and CDR2 as YFSETQ. This CDR3 reads CASRYRQANTGELFF. CDR3 nucleotides: TGCGCCAGCAGATATAGACAGGCGAACACCGGGGAGCTGTTTTTT.